This entry features one TCR beta chain sequence. Its antigen is undetermined. V lost 2 bases, J lost 8 bases, and 7 bases lay in between. CDR1 and CDR2 (germline): MNHEY, SVGEGT. The CDR3 is made up of 12 amino acids. This specimen comes from a study of T-cell memory formation after mild COVID-19. Study outcomes and limitations: Mainly in CM and EM were contracting CD4+ clones; CD8+ were in EMRA.

TCRdb independently ran MiXCR on the 5' RACE reads; one entry per CDR3 protein. The sample shows 350,000 or so distinct CDR3 sequences, roughly 19% of them seen only once. Sequences were obtained from PBMCs or a T cell subset sorted from them (not recorded which). This TCR came from a man between 18 and 35 years old who had mild COVID-19 (a few samples of this study predate the infection). Cell type and time point are not known. The chain has TRBV6-2 or TRBV6-3 and TRBJ2-1; the D is unclear. CDR3 DNA: TGTGCCAGCAGTTACCGGCGCGATGAGCAGTTCTTC. Residues: CASSYRRDEQFF.